The 14 T cell receptor beta chains given below trace back to one sample, sequenced in a study of monozygotic twins with inflammatory bowel disease. With the 5' RACE reads reprocessed, TCRdb shows one record per CDR3 protein and no DNA. This sample's table reports approximately 400,000 distinct CDR3 sequences. Sequenced sample: blood. Receptors were obtained from a human donor with ulcerative colitis or Crohn's disease, or a healthy co-twin of an affected twin (not recorded which).

This chain connects TRBV5-1 to TRBJ2-1; the TRBD2 assignment by TCRdb is unverifiable without DNA. The CDR3 loop spans 15 amino acids. Germline CDR1 and CDR2: SGHRS and YFSETQ. CDR3 sequence: CASTQIWGADNEQFF.

V is TRBV10-2 and J is TRBJ2-1. Germline-derived CDR1 and CDR2 are WSHSY and SAAADI. The CDR3 contains 13 residues. The CDR3 protein is CASSDPTVNEQFF.

The chain's CDR3 is CASRGQVVYNEQFF. The chain couples TRBV7-8 to TRBJ2-1; TCRdb gives TRBD1 as the D gene, but with no DNA this cannot be confirmed. The germline V gene has CDR1 SGHVS and CDR2 FQNEAQ. The CDR3 extends over 14 amino acids.

The chain carries TRBV5-1 and TRBJ1-1; TCRdb's assignment of TRBD1 cannot be checked, as there is no DNA. This CDR3 has 16 residues. CDR1 is SGHRS and CDR2 is YFSETQ in the germline V gene. The CDR3 sequence: CASSYWDRNMNTEAFF.

The gene calls are TRBV30 and TRBJ2-3; TCRdb proposes TRBD2, but this gene call is untestable without DNA. The CDR3 runs 15 residues. The germline CDR1 and CDR2 sequences are GTSNPN and SVGIG (reference sequence). Here the CDR3 reads CAWTAGAGNTDTQYF.

This chain uses TRBV10-3 with TRBJ2-1. There are 15 residues in the CDR3. The germline V gene has CDR1 ENHRY and CDR2 SYGVKD. CDR3 region: CAISESAGSYNEQFF.

This chain's CDR3 is CASNQDWGPGITYEQYF. This chain joins TRBV14 and TRBJ2-7; TCRdb designates TRBD1, a call that cannot be tested without DNA. CDR1 and CDR2 from the germline V gene are SGHDN and FVKESK. This CDR3 has 17 amino acids. The whole variable domain, filled in from reference TRBV14 and TRBJ2-7, reads EAGVTQFPSHSVIEKGQTVTLRCDPISGHDNLYWYRRVMGKEIKFLLHFVKESKQDESGMPNNRFLAERTGGTYSTLKVQPAELEDSGVYFCASNQDWGPGITYEQYFGPGTRLTVT.

The CDR3 protein is CASTRATGGKNEQFF. This sequence joins TRBV7-9 and TRBJ2-1; TCRdb proposes TRBD2, but this gene call is untestable without DNA. Per germline, CDR1 SEHNR and CDR2 FQNEAQ (reference sequence). The CDR3 is 15 residues long.

The genes are TRBV2 and TRBJ1-5; TCRdb's D call, TRBD1, is unchecked because there is no DNA. From germline, CDR1 is SNHLY and CDR2 FYNNEI. This CDR3 contains 18 residues. The CDR3 here is CASSEEVGWTARNQPQHF.

The rearrangement uses TRBV18 and TRBJ2-7. From germline, CDR1 is KGHSH and CDR2 LQKENI. The CDR3 has 13 amino acids. CDR3 sequence reads: CASSPQTTYEQYF. The complete variable domain, with remaining parts taken from reference TRBV18 and TRBJ2-7, reads NAGVMQNPRHLVRRRGQEARLRCSPMKGHSHVYWYRQLPEEGLKFMVYLQKENIIDESGMPKERFSAEFPKEGPSILRIQQVVRGDSAAYFCASSPQTTYEQYFGPGTRLTVT.

The chain employs TRBV30 and TRBJ2-3; as DNA is missing, the TRBD1 call by TCRdb cannot be tested. This CDR3 comprises 14 residues. Germline assignment: CDR1 GTSNPN and CDR2 SVGIG (reference sequence). The CDR3: CAWSEGLNTDTQYF.

The chain is built from TRBV7-9 and TRBJ2-2. This CDR3 region has 17 residues. Per the germline V gene, CDR1 is SEHNR and CDR2 is FQNEAQ (reference sequence). CDR3 in amino acids: CASSLALSGLNTGELFF.

The chain couples TRBV28 to TRBJ1-1; TCRdb lists TRBD1, though no DNA is available to test this call. The CDR3 totals 16 residues. CDR1 and CDR2 (germline): MDHEN, SYDVKM. The CDR3 spells CASSLWGKTGVTEAFF.

The rearrangement uses TRBV7-9 and TRBJ2-2; the D gene TCRdb calls, TRBD1, cannot be checked with no DNA. The germline V gene has CDR1 SEHNR and CDR2 FQNEAQ (reference sequence). The CDR3 is made up of 14 amino acids. The CDR3 loop reads CASSFTGMVGELFF.